This TCR beta chain came from a study of cytomegalovirus exposure and HLA in healthy donors. Germline CDR1 is LNHNV and CDR2 is YYDKDF (reference sequence). With 1 base removed from V and 2 bases from J, the gap between germline ends came to 15 bases. This CDR3 has 16 amino acids. Both 60 Vbeta primers and 13 Jbeta primers went into the PCR. The data were produced by immunoSEQ multiplex PCR, yet TCRdb's version contains in-frame clones alone and is incomplete. This table holds tens of thousands of clones, approximately 70% found once. This TCR was recovered from a man aged 35 to 55 in good health and CMV-seropositive. The specimen sequenced was PBMCs. The V call is TRBV15, the J call TRBJ2-7; D gene ambiguous. The CDR3 loop reads CATSRVPTLTPYEQYF. The CDR3 DNA reads as TGTGCCACCAGCAGAGTGCCAACGCTTACTCCCTACGAGCAGTACTTC.